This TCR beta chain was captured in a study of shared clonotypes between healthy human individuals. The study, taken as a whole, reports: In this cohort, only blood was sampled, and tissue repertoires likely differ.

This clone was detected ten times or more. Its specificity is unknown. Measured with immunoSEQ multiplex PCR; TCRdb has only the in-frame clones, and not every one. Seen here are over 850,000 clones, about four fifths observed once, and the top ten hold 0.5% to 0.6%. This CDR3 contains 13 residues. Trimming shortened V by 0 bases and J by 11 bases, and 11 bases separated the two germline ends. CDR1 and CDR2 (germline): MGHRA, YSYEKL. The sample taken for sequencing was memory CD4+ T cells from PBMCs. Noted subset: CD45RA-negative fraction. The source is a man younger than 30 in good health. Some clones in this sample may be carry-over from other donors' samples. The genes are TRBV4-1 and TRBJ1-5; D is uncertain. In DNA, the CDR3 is TGCGCCAGCAGCCAAGATCGGTGGCAATCCCAGCATTTT. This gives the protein CASSQDRWQSQHF.